Following are 18 T cell receptor beta chains from one sample sequenced in a study of graft-versus-host responses after intestinal transplantation. Method: immunoSEQ multiplex PCR; TCRdb's copy keeps in-frame clones and lacks some. The table records about 18,000 clones, roughly four fifths of them present only once. Material: PBMCs, obtained 14 days after transplant. The receptors derive from a human patient who received an intestinal transplant, so some T cells may come from the graft donor.

This rearrangement joins TRBV11-2 to TRBJ2-1; 9 nucleotides agree with TRBD1. Trimming removed 5 bases from V and 2 bases from J; junction bases left unmatched: 13. The CDR3 totals 18 residues. Germline lookup yields CDR1 SGHAT and CDR2 FQNNGV. DNA of the CDR3: TGTGCCAGCAGCCTGTCCACGGGACAGGGACTCCCCTACAATGAGCAGTTCTTC. Its protein is CASSLSTGQGLPYNEQFF.

This clone has just one count. The chain is built from TRBV29-1 and TRBJ2-5, with D maybe TRBD1 (6 bases). The CDR3 contains 16 residues. Trimming cost V 6 bases and J 7 bases, with 27 bases left between them. Germline V CDR1 and CDR2: SQVTM, ANQGSEA. The CDR3 DNA follows: TGCAGCGTCGAATCCGAAGGGCTAAACCCCAGGGGGACCCAGTACTTC. Its protein product is CSVESEGLNPRGTQYF.

This chain uses TRBV9 with TRBJ2-5; 9 bases line up with TRBD1. The tail of the sequence fits TRBJ2-7 better, so the J call may be wrong. The CDR3 has 15 amino acids. The germline V gene encodes CDR1 SGDLS and CDR2 YYNGEE. The CDR3 nucleotides read TGTGCCAGCAGCGAGGGCGGGACAGGGTCCCACGAGCAGTACTTC. It specifies CASSEGGTGSHEQYF.

A note on this clone: This sample also contains other DNA sequences that code for the same CDR3. The chain is built from TRBV7-6 and TRBJ1-5; D is uncertain. Looked up from germline, CDR1 is SGHVS and CDR2 is FNYEAQ. Trimming shortened V by 3 bases and J by 2 bases, and 8 bases separated the two germline ends. The CDR3 loop spans 14 amino acids. This CDR3 is CASSLRTGNQPQHF. Here the CDR3 DNA reads TGTGCCAGCAGCTTGAGAACAGGCAATCAGCCCCAGCATTTT.

This clone was recorded a few times. The chain is built from TRBV19 and TRBJ2-1, with TRBD1 as a possible D gene (6 bases). This CDR3 is built from 11 residues. V dropped 5 bases and J dropped 10 bases, with 9 bases sitting between them. Germline loops: CDR1 LNHDA, CDR2 SQIVND (reference sequence). CDR3 sequence reads: CASSLGTEQFF. In nucleotides, the CDR3 is TGTGCCAGTAGTCTGGGGACAGAGCAGTTCTTC. Variable domain in full (rest from reference TRBV19 and TRBJ2-1): DGGITQSPKYLFRKEGQNVTLSCEQNLNHDAMYWYRQDPGQGLRLIYYSQIVNDFQKGDIAEGYSVSREKKESFPLTVTSAQKNPTAFYLCASSLGTEQFFGPGTRLTVL.

The chain couples TRBV6-1 to TRBJ1-2; no reliable D call. Germline-derived CDR1 and CDR2 are MNHNS and SASEGT. V lost 2 bases, J lost 2 bases, and 0 bases lay in between. The CDR3 spans 11 residues. DNA of the CDR3: TGTGCCAGCAGTGAAAACTATGGCTACACCTTC. Encoded protein: CASSENYGYTF.

This chain links TRBV30 with TRBJ1-3; the D gene is possibly TRBD1 (6 bases). In germline, CDR1 is GTSNPN, CDR2 SVGIG (reference sequence). This CDR3 comprises 15 residues. V lost 4 bases and J 0 bases, leaving 13 bases between the germline ends. Here the CDR3 DNA reads TGTGCCTGGACCGTGGACAGACTCTCTGGAAACACCATATATTTT. Protein product: CAWTVDRLSGNTIYF.

This clone was found a few times. V is TRBV5-5 and J is TRBJ1-4; D remains ambiguous. Between the trimmed V and J ends, which lost 0 bases and 1 base, there was a span of 10 bases. This CDR3 comprises 16 residues. CDR1 and CDR2 from the germline V gene are SGHKS and YYEKEE (reference sequence). The chain's CDR3 is CASSLAGEGTNEKLFF. For the CDR3, the DNA is TGTGCCAGCAGCTTGGCCGGGGAGGGAACTAATGAAAAACTGTTTTTT.

The chain joins TRBV2 to TRBJ2-7; perhaps D is TRBD1 or TRBD2 (6 bases each). CDR1 is SNHLY and CDR2 is FYNNEI in the germline V gene. V was trimmed by 3 bases and J by 2 bases, leaving 11 bases between them. CDR3 length: 14 amino acids. The CDR3 DNA reads as TGTGCCAGCAGTGATGGGGGGCGCGCCTACGAGCAGTACTTC. Amino acids: CASSDGGRAYEQYF.

This chain connects TRBV7-6 to TRBJ2-5, with D tentatively TRBD1 or TRBD2 (5 bases each). The length of the CDR3 is 14 residues. V was shortened by 5 bases and J by 4 bases, with 14 bases between the two germline ends. CDR1 and CDR2 (germline): SGHVS, FNYEAQ. CDR3 nucleotide sequence: TGTGCCAGCAGCCTCTATGGGGGACGAGAGACCCAGTACTTC. Encoded protein: CASSLYGGRETQYF.

The CDR3 is CASSTTASTGAYYEQYF. CDR3 bases: TGTGCCAGTAGTACTACTGCCTCGACAGGGGCCTACTACGAGCAGTACTTC. The V call is TRBV19, the J call TRBJ2-7; the match to TRBD1 covers 8 bases. J was trimmed by 3 bases and V by 4 bases; bases with no gene match: 14. There are 17 residues in the CDR3. Germline loops: CDR1 LNHDA, CDR2 SQIVND (reference sequence).

The chain links TRBV6-5 to TRBJ2-3, with a tentative D call TRBD2 (5 bases). This CDR3 is built from 14 residues. V was clipped by 4 bases and J by 1 base, with 9 bases between them. Per the germline V gene, CDR1 is MNHEY and CDR2 is SVGAGI. CDR3 nucleotide sequence: TGTGCCAGCAGTTCTGGACTGGGCACAGATACGCAGTATTTT. It is translated as CASSSGLGTDTQYF.

The rearrangement links TRBV13 to TRBJ2-7, with D maybe TRBD2 (5 bases). The V and J ends lost 5 bases and 2 bases respectively, with 16 bases between them. CDR3 length: 15 residues. The germline gives CDR1 PRHDT, CDR2 FYEKMQ (reference sequence). The CDR3 reads CASSLTSSGTYEQYF. Here the CDR3 DNA reads TGTGCCAGCAGCCTAACTAGTTCGGGAACCTACGAGCAGTACTTC.

This sequence joins TRBV28 and TRBJ2-5; 7 bases map to TRBD1. The CDR3 runs to 16 residues. The junction had 10 bases not matched to a gene; V was cut back by 3 bases and J by 3 bases. The germline V gene encodes CDR1 MDHEN and CDR2 SYDVKM. As DNA, the CDR3 is TGTGCCAGCAGTTTCCGGAACTACAGGGGCAAAGAGACCCAGTACTTC. Translation: CASSFRNYRGKETQYF. Filled out from reference TRBV28 and TRBJ2-5, the complete variable domain reads DVKVTQSSRYLVKRTGEKVFLECVQDMDHENMFWYRQDPGLGLRLIYFSYDVKMKEKGDIPEGYSVSREKKERFSLILESASTNQTSMYLCASSFRNYRGKETQYFGPGTRLLVL.

The chain couples TRBV28 to TRBJ2-3; 10 positions agree with TRBD1. V shed 5 bases and J 5 bases; nucleotides not matched to a gene: 7. The CDR3 is 15 residues long. The germline V gene encodes CDR1 MDHEN and CDR2 SYDVKM. CDR3 amino acids: CASSGGTGAGDTQYF. In DNA, the CDR3 is TGTGCCAGCAGTGGTGGGACAGGGGCCGGAGATACGCAGTATTTT.

V gene TRBV4-1 combines with J gene TRBJ1-6, with 9 bases aligning to TRBD1. Germline CDR1 and CDR2: MGHRA and YSYEKL. With V trimmed by 5 bases and J by 1 base, 15 bases remained unmatched. CDR3 length: 20 amino acids. The CDR3 sequence is CASSNPDRGLGGSYNSPLHF. CDR3 DNA: TGCGCCAGCAGCAACCCTGACAGGGGGTTAGGGGGATCCTATAATTCACCCCTCCACTTT.

The chain employs TRBV2 and TRBJ2-1; TRBD2 agrees at 10 bases. Germline V gene sequence: CDR1 SNHLY, CDR2 FYNNEI. Trimming at V came to 5 bases and at J to 6 bases, leaving 7 bases not matched to a gene. CDR3 length equals 15 residues. The CDR3 loop is CASSPSGGASNEQFF. In DNA, the CDR3 is TGTGCCAGCAGTCCCAGCGGGGGGGCCTCCAATGAGCAGTTCTTC.

This sequence joins TRBV6-6 and TRBJ1-2; 7 bases are a match to TRBD1. The CDR3 spans 16 residues. Germline V gene data show CDR1 as MNHNY and CDR2 as SVGAGI (reference sequence). V shed 7 bases, J shed 1 base, and the junction held 12 bases outside the gene matches. The CDR3 DNA sequence: TGTGCCAGCACATCGAGGGGGCAGGCCTTTAACTATGGCTACACCTTC. It codes for CASTSRGQAFNYGYTF.